The 26 T cell receptor beta chains reported below all come from one sample, sequenced in a study of metastatic and nonmetastatic thyroid tumors. Patients were all untreated before their thyroid surgery. TCRdb reanalyzed the PCR reads with MiXCR. This table holds roughly 72,000 clones, roughly 18% found once. The sample comprised blood. The receptors stem from a female donor with papillary thyroid cancer or a benign thyroid nodule (not recorded which). Some clones in this sample may be carry-over from other donors' samples.

Only a few counts were recorded for this clone. The chain joins TRBV4-2 to TRBJ2-3; 8 nucleotides align to TRBD2. V trimming: 4 bases; J trimming: 0 bases; junction bases outside the gene matches: 6. Germline lookup yields CDR1 LGHNA and CDR2 YNFKEQ. This CDR3 contains 16 residues. DNA for the CDR3: TGTGCCAGCAGCCCGGGGGGGCGGGGGAGCACAGATACGCAGTATTTT. Residues: CASSPGGRGSTDTQYF.

In its sample, this clone was seen many times. At one end the junction does not follow the germline gene, possibly because of a read error. The chain links TRBV27 to TRBJ2-7; D possibly corresponds to TRBD2 (7 bases). The CDR3 length is 15 residues. Germline CDR1 and CDR2: MNHEY and SMNVEV (reference sequence). The CDR3 DNA is TGTGTCAGCAGTTTAACCGGGGGGCGGTTCGACGAGCAGTACTTC. It specifies CVSSLTGGRFDEQYF.

In its sample, this clone was seen many times. The rearrangement joins TRBV7-6 to TRBJ2-2; 11 positions match TRBD2. V shed 3 bases, J shed 3 bases, and the junction held 3 bases outside the gene matches. Germline V gene sequence: CDR1 SGHVS, CDR2 FNYEAQ. The CDR3 contains 16 residues. CDR3: CASSFSGGEYTGELFF. In DNA form, the CDR3 reads TGTGCCAGCAGCTTTAGCGGGGGGGAGTACACCGGGGAGCTGTTTTTT.

This clone was recorded at least ten times. This sequence joins TRBV5-1 and TRBJ2-2, with D maybe TRBD2 (6 bases). CDR1 and CDR2 (germline): SGHRS, YFSETQ. V lost 6 bases and J 5 bases, leaving 11 bases between the germline ends. The CDR3 spans 13 residues. The chain's CDR3 is CASTLGGTGELFF. The CDR3 DNA is TGCGCCAGCACACTGGGGGGTACCGGGGAGCTGTTTTTT.

This clone showed up many times. J is TRBJ1-2 and V is TRBV12-3 or TRBV12-4; D gene uncertain. The CDR3 runs to 14 residues. The V end lost 1 base, the J end lost 2 bases, and 8 bases lay between the germline ends. Here the CDR3 reads CASSLDRSNYGYTF. CDR3 DNA: TGTGCCAGCAGTTTAGACAGATCGAACTATGGCTACACCTTC.

The V and J genes are TRBV4-3 and TRBJ1-1; TRBD1 matches at 7 bases. Germline V gene data show CDR1 as LGHNA and CDR2 as YSLEER. The V and J ends lost 4 bases and 0 bases, in that order; junction bases with no gene match: 5. This CDR3 region has 15 residues. Here the CDR3 DNA reads TGCGCCAGCAGCCGAGGGGGACAGTTGAACACTGAAGCTTTCTTT. Amino acid sequence: CASSRGGQLNTEAFF.

In DNA form, the CDR3 reads TGTGCCAGCAGCTTGCTAGCGGGGAGCTCCTACGAGCAGTACTTC. This sequence encodes CASSLLAGSSYEQYF. The chain has TRBV5-5 and TRBJ2-7, with TRBD2 matching over 9 bases. The CDR3 covers 15 residues. Trimming at V came to 1 base and at J to 0 bases, leaving 2 bases not matched to a gene. The germline V gene has CDR1 SGHKS and CDR2 YYEKEE (reference sequence).

The chain has TRBV9 and TRBJ2-3, with D perhaps matching TRBD2 (6 bases). The V gene's germline CDR1 is SGDLS and CDR2 YYNGEE. This CDR3 has 15 amino acids. V was clipped by 4 bases and J by 5 bases, with 17 bases between them. DNA of the CDR3: TGTGCCAGCAGCCCGCAGGCGGGGAGTGGAGATACGCAGTATTTT. Its protein is CASSPQAGSGDTQYF.

In this sample, this clone turned up many times. The rearrangement links TRBV10-1 to TRBJ2-1; D may be TRBD1 or TRBD2 (7 bases each). CDR3 length: 15 residues. Germline V gene lookup returns CDR1 WNHNN and CDR2 SYGVQD (reference sequence). V was shortened by 3 bases and J by 7 bases, with 16 bases between the two germline ends. The CDR3 region is CASSENQGGINEQFF. CDR3 DNA sequence: TGCGCCAGCAGTGAAAACCAGGGGGGGATAAATGAGCAGTTCTTC.

This clone was counted many times. The gene calls are TRBV11-2 and TRBJ2-1; 8 nucleotides match TRBD1. The CDR3 consists of 13 residues. Germline CDR1 reads SGHAT; CDR2 reads FQNNGV. J lost 4 bases, V lost 4 bases, and 0 bases had no gene match. Written as DNA, the CDR3 is TGTGCCAGCAGCTGGACAGGGTACAATGAGCAGTTCTTC. This gives the protein CASSWTGYNEQFF. Full variable domain (missing parts from reference TRBV11-2 and TRBJ2-1): EAGVAQSPRYKIIEKRQSVAFWCNPISGHATLYWYQQILGQGPKLLIQFQNNGVVDDSQLPKDRFSAERLKGVDSTLKIQPAKLEDSAVYLCASSWTGYNEQFFGPGTRLTVL.

This clone was observed at least ten times. This chain connects TRBV6-4 to TRBJ2-5; the D gene is possibly TRBD2 (6 bases). The CDR3 runs to 15 residues. CDR1 is MRHNA and CDR2 is SNTAGT in the germline V gene. Trimming pared 10 bases from V and 0 bases from J, leaving 18 bases between. In DNA, the CDR3 is TGTGCCACCGCTCTGACAGCGGGTAACCAAGAGACCCAGTACTTC. Translated: CATALTAGNQETQYF.

As to this clone: A much larger clone sits a single nucleotide away, making a read error possible. The CDR3 region has the DNA TGTGCCAGCAGCCGACTAGCGGTAGCGCCCCGTGAGCAGTTCTTC. It specifies CASSRLAVAPREQFF. V usage is TRBV6-1 and J usage is TRBJ2-1; 9 bases are shared with TRBD2. V lost 6 bases and J lost 9; bases outside the gene matches: 12. Germline V lookup: CDR1 MNHNS, CDR2 SASEGT. This CDR3 has 15 residues.

This clone has ten or more counts. This chain connects TRBV11-2 to TRBJ2-2; TRBD2 is a possible D gene (6 bases). Trimming cost V 2 bases and J 2 bases, with 9 bases left between them. Germline lookup yields CDR1 SGHAT and CDR2 FQNNGV. The CDR3 totals 15 residues. The DNA of the CDR3 is TGTGCCAGCAGCTTAAACGCGGGAAACACCGGGGAGCTGTTTTTT. Amino acids: CASSLNAGNTGELFF. Full variable domain (rest looked up from reference TRBV11-2 and TRBJ2-2): EAGVAQSPRYKIIEKRQSVAFWCNPISGHATLYWYQQILGQGPKLLIQFQNNGVVDDSQLPKDRFSAERLKGVDSTLKIQPAKLEDSAVYLCASSLNAGNTGELFFGEGSRLTVL.

This clone was counted ten times or more. A read error may account for a junction end that differs from germline. The chain's CDR3 is CASSVQGADGHTF. The CDR3 DNA follows: TGTGCCAGCAGTGTACAGGGGGCGGATGGCCACACCTTC. This chain connects TRBV2 to TRBJ1-2; 9 nucleotides match TRBD1. Germline V gives CDR1 SNHLY, CDR2 FYNNEI. The CDR3 consists of 13 residues. Together with reference TRBV2 and TRBJ1-2, the CDR3 gives the full variable domain: EPEVTQTPSHQVTQMGQEVILRCVPISNHLYFYWYRQILGQKVEFLVSFYNNEISEKSEIFDDQFSVERPDGSNFTLKIRSTKLEDSAMYFCASSVQGADGHTFGSGTRLTVV.

This chain connects TRBV6-1 to TRBJ2-1; D call uncertain. The V and J ends lost 1 base and 5 bases respectively, with 6 bases between them. From germline, CDR1 is MNHNS and CDR2 SASEGT. This CDR3 region has 13 residues. CDR3 in amino acids: CASSEGIHNEQFF. CDR3 in DNA: TGTGCCAGCAGTGAAGGGATACACAATGAGCAGTTCTTC.

This clone has at least ten counts. The chain couples TRBV7-9 to TRBJ1-5; 10 nucleotides agree with TRBD1. This CDR3 is 14 amino acids long. The junction had 5 bases not matched to a gene; V was cut back by 5 bases and J by 7 bases. The germline gives CDR1 SEHNR, CDR2 FQNEAQ (reference sequence). CDR3 sequence (DNA): TGTGCCAGCAGCCGACAGGGGGCGAGGCAGCCCCAGCATTTT. As protein: CASSRQGARQPQHF.

The chain uses TRBV27 and TRBJ2-7; the D gene is possibly TRBD1 (5 bases). Germline V lookup: CDR1 MNHEY, CDR2 SMNVEV (reference sequence). This CDR3 is built from 15 residues. V was pared by 2 bases and J by 6 bases, with 17 bases between. The CDR3 coding sequence is TGTGCCAGCAGTTTACGGCAGGGTGGCCCTTTCGAGCAGTACTTC. Translated: CASSLRQGGPFEQYF.

This sequence joins TRBV6-2 or TRBV6-3 and TRBJ1-2; 10 bases align to TRBD1. V was pared by 5 bases and J by 7 bases, with 4 bases of the junction left unmatched. Germline V gene data show CDR1 as MNHEY and CDR2 as SVGEGT. This CDR3 is 13 amino acids long. The CDR3 DNA follows: TGTGCCAGCAGTCTGGGACAGGGGTTTGGCTACACCTTC. Residues: CASSLGQGFGYTF.

The table lists this clone with a few counts. A clone one base away is much larger, so this may be a read error. The chain combines TRBV9 with TRBJ1-4, with 8 bases matching TRBD1. The V segment lost 6 bases and the J segment 12 bases; nucleotides outside the gene matches: 13. Germline CDR1 and CDR2: SGDLS and YYNGEE. CDR3 length: 14 amino acids. The DNA of the CDR3 is TGTGCCAGCATCCCGACAGGGGACTCCGCGGAACTGTTTTTT. Its protein is CASIPTGDSAELFF.

This clone was found many times. A much bigger clone sits one base away, suggesting this may be a read error. Other nucleotide sequences in the sample specify the same CDR3. The chain recombines TRBV5-1 with TRBJ2-2; TRBD2 matches 10 bases. CDR3 length: 14 amino acids. V shed 4 bases and J 7 bases; nucleotides not matched to a gene: 4. The germline V gene encodes CDR1 SGHRS and CDR2 YFSETQ. CDR3 amino acids: CASSDTSGNGELFF. CDR3 in DNA: TGCGCCAGCAGCGATACTAGCGGGAACGGGGAGCTGTTTTTT. The full variable domain, its missing parts supplied by reference TRBV5-1 and TRBJ2-2, is KAGVTQTPRYLIKTRGQQVTLSCSPISGHRSVSWYQQTPGQGLQFLFEYFSETQRNKGNFPGRFSGRQFSNSRSEMNVSTLELGDSALYLCASSDTSGNGELFFGEGSRLTVL.

The chain combines TRBV20-1 with TRBJ1-4; the match to TRBD1 covers 7 bases. Unmatched junction bases numbered 6, after V lost 2 bases and J lost 6 bases. CDR1 is DFQATT, CDR2 SNEGSKA, per germline (reference sequence). This CDR3 contains 14 residues. The chain's CDR3 is CSARQQGFDEKLFF. As DNA, the CDR3 is TGCAGTGCTAGACAACAGGGGTTCGATGAAAAACTGTTTTTT.

This clone was recorded a few times. V gene TRBV7-9 combines with J gene TRBJ1-1; D might be TRBD1 (5 bases). Between the trimmed V and J ends, which lost 6 bases and 4 bases, there was a span of 12 bases. The CDR3 has 13 amino acids. CDR1 SEHNR and CDR2 FQNEAQ come from the germline V gene (reference sequence). For the CDR3, the DNA is TGTGCCAGCAGACAGGTGGAGGGCACTGAAGCTTTCTTT. It codes for CASRQVEGTEAFF.

This clone was counted only a few times. V is TRBV6-2 or TRBV6-3 and J is TRBJ1-5; D call uncertain. Trimming took off 5 bases at V and 7 bases at J, with 24 bases between the two ends. From germline, CDR1 is MNHEY and CDR2 SVGEGT. This CDR3 region has 17 residues. As DNA, the CDR3 is TGTGCCAGCAGTCCACCTTCGATACCGCCCATGGGACAGCCCCAGCATTTT. It yields the protein CASSPPSIPPMGQPQHF.

The chain employs TRBV2 and TRBJ2-1, with a possible D match to TRBD2 (6 bases). The length of the CDR3 is 19 residues. Deletions cut 4 bases from V and 0 bases from J, with 22 bases between. Germline CDR1 and CDR2: SNHLY and FYNNEI. CDR3 amino acids: CASSGRISPIAVSYNEQFF. DNA of the CDR3: TGTGCCAGCAGTGGTCGGATTTCCCCAATAGCGGTCTCCTACAATGAGCAGTTCTTC.

As for this clone: The junction does not match germline at one end; this may be a read error. This rearrangement joins TRBV5-1 to TRBJ2-3, with 7 bases identical to TRBD2. Germline V gene lookup returns CDR1 SGHRS and CDR2 YFSETQ. There are 14 residues in the CDR3. CDR3 coding DNA: TGCGCCAGCAGTGTAGGGAGGGTGGGCGATACGAAGTATTTT. Residues: CASSVGRVGDTKYF.

This clone was observed many times. The chain joins TRBV20-1 to TRBJ2-2; 10 bases are a match to TRBD2. The CDR3 totals 14 residues. Germline CDR1 and CDR2: DFQATT and SNEGSKA (reference sequence). J was trimmed by 6 bases and V by 5 bases; bases with no gene match: 6. CDR3 protein: CSAQSGRVAGELFF. The DNA of the CDR3 is TGCAGTGCTCAGAGCGGGAGGGTCGCCGGGGAGCTGTTTTTT.